The present T cell receptor (beta chain) was sequenced within a study of tumor-infiltrating lymphocytes in localized non-small cell lung cancer. Study-wide background: Several tumor histologies, both smoking statuses, and some post-neoadjuvant chemotherapy samples were included.

This CDR3 spans 16 amino acids. The junction had 15 bases not matched to a gene; V was cut back by 4 bases and J by 7 bases. CDR1 and CDR2 (germline): MNHNS, SASEGT. The repertoire was sequenced with immunoSEQ multiplex PCR; TCRdb's copy has only in-frame clones and lacks some. The sample lists about 16,000 clones; approximately 70% were seen once. The chain uses TRBV6-1 and TRBJ2-7; 8 bases map to TRBD2. This TCR was recovered from a human donor with non-small cell lung cancer. The sample consisted of lung tumor tissue. The CDR3 nucleotides read TGTGCCAGCAGTGGATTAAGCGGGGGCCAGGTGAGGGAGCAGTACTTC. Its translation: CASSGLSGGQVREQYF.